These 3 T cell receptor beta chains were all obtained from the same sample, sequenced in a study of cytomegalovirus exposure and HLA in healthy donors. The PCR had 60 Vbeta and 13 Jbeta primers. Profiled with immunoSEQ multiplex PCR; TCRdb holds only in-frame clones, not every one. The sample holds 100,000 to 150,000 clones, 77% seen once. The material sequenced was PBMCs. The receptors stem from a man aged 18 to 29 in good health and CMV-seropositive.

This sequence joins TRBV5-1 and TRBJ1-1; TRBD1 agrees at 9 bases. Germline loops: CDR1 SGHRS, CDR2 YFSETQ. The CDR3 consists of 17 residues. V trimming: 4 bases; J trimming: 4 bases; junction bases outside the gene matches: 14. The CDR3 protein is CASSGGENRGRSTEAFF. The CDR3 DNA sequence: TGCGCCAGCAGCGGGGGGGAAAACAGGGGGCGATCCACTGAAGCTTTCTTT.

The genes are TRBV19 and TRBJ2-2; D is uncertain. Germline V gene data show CDR1 as LNHDA and CDR2 as SQIVND (reference sequence). V shed 8 bases and J shed 6 bases, with 4 bases lying between them. This CDR3 is built from 10 residues. Here the CDR3 reads CASSAGELFF. In DNA form, the CDR3 reads TGTGCCAGTTCTGCCGGGGAGCTGTTTTTT.

Only a few counts were recorded for this clone. CDR3 in amino acids: CSAQTSGGADEQFF. The DNA of the CDR3 is TGCAGCGCCCAGACTAGCGGGGGGGCCGATGAGCAGTTCTTC. The V gene is TRBV29-1, the J gene TRBJ2-1, with 14 bases lining up with TRBD2. Trimming cost V 7 bases and J 8 bases; bases outside gene matches: 7. The germline V gene has CDR1 SQVTM and CDR2 ANQGSEA. The CDR3 length is 14 residues.